The T cell receptor (beta chain) under discussion was sequenced for a study of identical twins. Points from the study as a whole: A lower insertion count was a feature of abundant cord blood beta clonotypes, with no such feature in memory repertoires.

The V gene's germline CDR1 is DFQATT and CDR2 SNEGSKA (reference sequence). The V end lost 3 bases, the J end lost 8 bases, and 13 bases lay between the germline ends. The CDR3 is 13 residues long. A template switching step contributed a universal primer site, while unique molecular identifiers were present in the cDNA. TCRdb processed the 5' RACE reads anew with MiXCR; each CDR3 protein has one entry. The sample lists 200,000 to 250,000 distinct CDR3 sequences, over 9.5% occurring once. Donors were all healthy Caucasians. This clonotype was recorded a few times. Its target is not known. The same data also contributed to another study, on yellow fever vaccine responses in identical twins. That report notes: Vaccine-induced T cell responses in twins were reportedly observed to appear partly convergent, partly personalized.

Sequencing was done on a sample of memory (CD45RO+) T cells sorted from blood. This clonotype originated in a woman aged 18-35 years in good health. This chain connects TRBV20-1 to TRBJ1-4; D remains ambiguous. CDR3 region: CSARRQEGEKLFF. The CDR3 DNA sequence: TGCAGTGCTAGGAGGCAGGAGGGCGAAAAACTGTTTTTT.